The rows below give T cell receptor beta chains drawn from one sample of a study of cytomegalovirus exposure and HLA in healthy donors. Sequenced by immunoSEQ multiplex PCR; TCRdb stores in-frame clones only, minus some. Among under 200,000 clones, 79% were seen once, and the ten largest hold 2% to 2.5%. Sequencing was performed on PBMCs. The receptors were sampled from a man aged 35-49 years in good health and CMV-seronegative. Both conserved end residues are part of each CDR3.

j_call	v_call	cdr3_aa
-	TRBV7-6	CASSPGQSLYEQYF
TRBJ2-5	TRBV19	CASSIGQGGMGETQYF
TRBJ2-5	TRBV29-1	CSAVPPGAGTQETQYF
TRBJ2-5	TRBV5-4	CASSSRTSGETQYF
TRBJ2-1	TRBV29-1	CSVEEGQLTYNEQFF
TRBJ2-7	TRBV2	CASSETGGQGEQYF
TRBJ1-5	TRBV25-1	CASSEWGAEGNQPQHF
TRBJ2-5	TRBV6-1	CAIGTDLGGETQYF
TRBJ2-7	TRBV10-3	CAAGGLPDEQYF
TRBJ1-3	TRBV6-4	CASSPSTGGYGNTIYF
TRBJ2-7	TRBV28	CASRSPPGEQYF
TRBJ2-1	TRBV29-1	CSARGTPSGEQFF
TRBJ2-3	TRBV27	CASKPAGVGTQYF
TRBJ1-4	TRBV7-9	CASSEEGGEEKLFF
TRBJ2-7	TRBV19	CASSDRAGYEQYF
TRBJ2-2	TRBV5-1	CASSLQGRELFF
TRBJ2-6	TRBV11-2	CASSRQGFGANGLTF
TRBJ2-2	TRBV19	CASSLASGNPGELFF
TRBJ2-5	TRBV29-1	CSVEDLQAEQYF
TRBJ2-5	TRBV29-1	CSSTGGQRETQYF
TRBJ2-2	TRBV7-2	CASRGQGTGELFF
TRBJ2-7	TRBV25-1	CASRSRQGYYEQYF
TRBJ1-2	TRBV29-1	CSVEGSGQGLANYGYTF
TRBJ2-4	TRBV14	CASSQGDSVAKNSQYF
TRBJ2-3	TRBV7-8	CASSAGQGSPDTQYF
TRBJ2-1	TRBV28	CASSLLYRDTEQFF
TRBJ1-4	TRBV27	CASSPGTGKATNEKLFF